This T cell receptor (beta chain) was documented in a study of blood T cell repertoires in COVID-19. Overall study: T cells, B-cell-depleted T cells, or PBMCs provided the cDNA or gDNA that served as material.

Here immunoSEQ multiplex PCR was the method, and the copy in TCRdb shows in-frame clones only, minus some. The sample contains approximately 150,000 clones, approximately 85% of which appear only once. Seattle's enrolled individuals joined amid active infection and were then monitored longitudinally. Trimming cost V 5 bases and J 2 bases; bases outside gene matches: 3. The germline V gene has CDR1 SGHTA and CDR2 FQGNSA. This CDR3 has 14 residues. Sequences were obtained from peripheral blood. The chain carries TRBV7-2 and TRBJ2-7; 10 bases align to TRBD1. The TCR originated in a woman aged 45-60 years with COVID-19, enrolled during active disease. The CDR3 loop is CASSTGQGAYEQYF. The DNA for the CDR3 is TGTGCCAGCAGCACCGGACAGGGGGCCTACGAGCAGTACTTC.